The next 22 T cell receptor beta chains were all read from a single sample in a study of shared clonotypes between healthy human individuals. Using immunoSEQ multiplex PCR, the repertoire was profiled, and TCRdb retains in-frame clones only, with some absent. The table lists a few million clones, roughly 92% of them singletons, with about 0.13% in the top ten. Material: naive CD4+ T cells sorted from blood. Noted subset: CD45RA+ positively selected. These receptors originate from a man aged 18 to 29 in good health.

J is TRBJ2-5 and V is TRBV7-9; D possibly corresponds to TRBD1 (6 bases). The CDR3 loop spans 16 amino acids. Per germline, CDR1 SEHNR and CDR2 FQNEAQ (reference sequence). The V and J ends lost 1 base and 2 bases respectively, with 14 bases between them. CDR3 loop: CASSLGPDRGQETQYF. CDR3 DNA: TGTGCCAGCAGCTTAGGACCGGACAGAGGGCAAGAGACCCAGTACTTC.

This rearrangement joins TRBV6-9 to TRBJ2-3; 10 bases match TRBD2. With 8 bases clipped from V and 1 base from J, the junction kept 6 bases outside the gene matches. CDR3 size: 15 residues. Germline V gene lookup returns CDR1 MNHGY and CDR2 SVAAGI. The CDR3 region has the DNA TGTGCCAGCCGGTCAAGCGGGAGGGGCACAGATACGCAGTATTTT. Encoded protein: CASRSSGRGTDTQYF.

The chain employs TRBV30 and TRBJ1-1; D unresolved. CDR1 is GTSNPN, CDR2 SVGIG, per germline (reference sequence). V was trimmed by 0 bases and J by 0 bases, leaving 14 bases between them. The CDR3 consists of 16 residues. CDR3 DNA sequence: TGTGCCTGGAGTGTACTGGGCACTCACATGAACACTGAAGCTTTCTTT. It encodes CAWSVLGTHMNTEAFF.

V gene TRBV4-1 combines with J gene TRBJ1-4; D may be TRBD1 (6 bases). CDR3 length: 14 amino acids. Trimming shortened V by 8 bases and J by 7 bases, and 17 bases separated the two germline ends. Germline values: CDR1 MGHRA, CDR2 YSYEKL. The CDR3 region is CASRKTGTFEKLFF. For the CDR3, the DNA is TGCGCCAGCCGTAAAACCGGGACATTTGAAAAACTGTTTTTT.

V usage is TRBV6-1 and J usage is TRBJ1-1, with D possibly matching TRBD1 (6 bases). Germline CDR1 MNHNS, CDR2 SASEGT. V was shortened by 4 bases and J by 5 bases, with 11 bases between the two germline ends. This CDR3 region has 13 residues. This CDR3 reads CASSAQGITEAFF. CDR3 in DNA: TGTGCCAGCAGTGCCCAGGGGATTACTGAAGCTTTCTTT.

The V and J genes are TRBV14 and TRBJ1-5, with 7 positions matching TRBD1. Germline V gene sequence: CDR1 SGHDN, CDR2 FVKESK. Trimming cost V 4 bases and J 1 base; bases outside gene matches: 22. CDR3 length equals 21 residues. The CDR3 here is CASSLLRWHRGFGWSNQPQHF. CDR3 bases: TGTGCCAGCAGCCTACTTCGGTGGCACAGGGGCTTTGGGTGGAGCAATCAGCCCCAGCATTTT. The variable domain in full, with the rest retrieved from reference TRBV14 and TRBJ1-5, is EAGVTQFPSHSVIEKGQTVTLRCDPISGHDNLYWYRRVMGKEIKFLLHFVKESKQDESGMPNNRFLAERTGGTYSTLKVQPAELEDSGVYFCASSLLRWHRGFGWSNQPQHFGDGTRLSIL.

The chain links TRBV4-3 to TRBJ2-2, with a possible D match to TRBD2 (7 bases). Germline CDR1 reads LGHNA; CDR2 reads YSLEER. Deletions cut 0 bases from V and 3 bases from J, with 14 bases between. This CDR3 is 17 amino acids long. The CDR3 region has the DNA TGCGCCAGCAGCCAAGATAGGGGGAGGGCTGACACCGGGGAGCTGTTTTTT. Translated, it gives CASSQDRGRADTGELFF.

The J gene is TRBJ1-2, the V gene TRBV19; possible D gene TRBD1, 5 bases. The CDR3 is 12 residues long. The germline V gene encodes CDR1 LNHDA and CDR2 SQIVND (reference sequence). V lost 3 bases and J 3 bases, leaving 5 bases between the germline ends. The CDR3 loop reads CASSMGDYGYTF. CDR3 coding DNA: TGTGCCAGTAGTATGGGGGACTATGGCTACACCTTC.

The rearrangement uses TRBV7-2 and TRBJ2-7; either TRBD1 or TRBD2 may supply D (6 bases each). The CDR3 sequence is 15 residues long. Trimming took 5 bases from V and 0 from J, leaving 14 bases between them. Germline V gives CDR1 SGHTA, CDR2 FQGNSA. CDR3 coding DNA: TGTGCCAGCAGCATCGGAGGGGGGTTCTCCTACGAGCAGTACTTC. Translation: CASSIGGGFSYEQYF. Full variable domain (remainder filled in from reference TRBV7-2 and TRBJ2-7): GAGVSQSPSNKVTEKGKDVELRCDPISGHTALYWYRQSLGQGLEFLIYFQGNSAPDKSGLPSDRFSAERTGGSVSTLTIQRTQQEDSAVYLCASSIGGGFSYEQYFGPGTRLTVT.

V and J are TRBV30 and TRBJ1-1, with a weak D call TRBD1 (5 bases). This CDR3 comprises 15 residues. Germline CDR1 is GTSNPN and CDR2 is SVGIG (reference sequence). With 0 bases removed from V and 1 base from J, the gap between germline ends came to 12 bases. The CDR3 DNA reads as TGTGCCTGGAGTGTAAGGGGTCAAGGGAACACTGAAGCTTTCTTT. Amino acids: CAWSVRGQGNTEAFF.

This chain connects TRBV10-3 to TRBJ1-2, with 7 bases that match TRBD1. This CDR3 comprises 15 residues. Trimming took 2 bases from V and 3 from J; bases not matched to a gene: 6. The germline V gene has CDR1 ENHRY and CDR2 SYGVKD. In DNA, the CDR3 is TGTGCCATCAGTGAGAAAGGGGGCGTGGACTATGGCTACACCTTC. As protein: CAISEKGGVDYGYTF.

This chain joins TRBV13 and TRBJ1-3; D unresolved. V was trimmed by 0 bases and J by 5 bases, leaving 11 bases between them. The CDR3 covers 15 residues. The V gene's germline CDR1 is PRHDT and CDR2 FYEKMQ (reference sequence). CDR3 amino acids: CASSLGGAGRNTIYF. CDR3 nucleotides: TGTGCCAGCAGCTTAGGGGGCGCGGGAAGAAACACCATATATTTT.

The chain carries TRBV18 and TRBJ2-1, with D uncertain. The V end was cut by 0 bases, the J end by 0 bases, with 9 bases between. The CDR3 covers 16 residues. Per the germline V gene, CDR1 is KGHSH and CDR2 is LQKENI. The CDR3 DNA reads TGTGCCAGCTCACCACCTGGCCCGAGCTCCTACAATGAGCAGTTCTTC. Residues: CASSPPGPSSYNEQFF. Combining the CDR3 with reference TRBV18 and TRBJ2-1 gives the whole variable domain NAGVMQNPRHLVRRRGQEARLRCSPMKGHSHVYWYRQLPEEGLKFMVYLQKENIIDESGMPKERFSAEFPKEGPSILRIQQVVRGDSAAYFCASSPPGPSSYNEQFFGPGTRLTVL.

Notes on this clone: Other DNA variants within this sample encode the same CDR3. The gene calls are TRBV7-2 and TRBJ1-6; D uncertain. From germline, CDR1 is SGHTA and CDR2 FQGNSA. The CDR3 runs 15 residues. V was trimmed by 5 bases and J by 0 bases, leaving 8 bases between them. Here the CDR3 DNA reads TGTGCCAGCAGCGGGCAGAGCTCCTATAATTCACCCCTCCACTTT. Its protein product is CASSGQSSYNSPLHF.

The chain links TRBV7-9 to TRBJ2-3; D unclear. V lost 9 bases and J 5 bases, leaving 15 bases between the germline ends. This CDR3 region has 13 residues. Germline CDR1 and CDR2: SEHNR and FQNEAQ (reference sequence). Here the CDR3 DNA reads TGTGCCAGTAGACTGACAAACGGAGATACGCAGTATTTT. Protein: CASRLTNGDTQYF.

V is TRBV5-4 and J is TRBJ2-6; D may be TRBD1 (5 bases). Germline lookup yields CDR1 SGHNT and CDR2 YYREEE (reference sequence). The CDR3 spans 16 residues. V lost 2 bases, J lost 0 bases, and 9 bases lay in between. The CDR3 spells CASSFDSYSGANVLTF. CDR3 bases: TGTGCCAGCAGCTTTGACAGCTACTCTGGGGCCAACGTCCTGACTTTC.

The V gene is TRBV5-4, the J gene TRBJ1-1, with 7 positions matching TRBD1. Germline-derived CDR1 and CDR2 are SGHNT and YYREEE (reference sequence). The CDR3 contains 15 residues. V lost 3 bases and J lost 1; bases outside the gene matches: 6. The CDR3 sequence is CASSSGDRRNTEAFF. CDR3 nucleotides: TGTGCCAGCAGCTCGGGGGACAGACGGAACACTGAAGCTTTCTTT.

The rearrangement joins TRBV5-4 to TRBJ2-1; 9 nucleotides align to TRBD2. The CDR3 has 17 residues. The V gene's germline CDR1 is SGHNT and CDR2 YYREEE (reference sequence). Losses at the gene ends were 4 bases for V and 4 bases for J; bases not matched to a gene: 12. The CDR3 loop is CASSPGISGGGYNEQFF. As DNA, the CDR3 is TGTGCCAGCAGCCCCGGAATTAGCGGGGGAGGGTACAATGAGCAGTTCTTC.

V and J are TRBV18 and TRBJ2-3; D gene ambiguous. Trimming removed 6 bases from V and 0 bases from J, with 7 bases in between. CDR1 is KGHSH and CDR2 is LQKENI in the germline V gene. This CDR3 spans 13 amino acids. CDR3 amino acids: CASSYASTDTQYF. CDR3 DNA sequence: TGTGCCAGCTCCTACGCTAGCACAGATACGCAGTATTTT.

This chain joins TRBV4-1 and TRBJ1-4; no clear D gene. Germline lookup yields CDR1 MGHRA and CDR2 YSYEKL. Trimming took 0 bases from V and 0 from J, leaving 8 bases between them. This CDR3 is built from 16 residues. The CDR3 sequence: CASSQDIGATNEKLFF. DNA of the CDR3: TGCGCCAGCAGCCAAGATATCGGGGCAACTAATGAAAAACTGTTTTTT.

The chain joins TRBV5-1 to TRBJ1-6; D possibly corresponds to TRBD1 (6 bases). Trimming took 0 bases from V and 9 from J, leaving 16 bases between them. The CDR3 has 16 amino acids. The V gene's germline CDR1 is SGHRS and CDR2 YFSETQ. The DNA for the CDR3 is TGCGCCAGCAGCTTGGCACAGGGCCCCGGGGGTTCACCCCTCCACTTT. It is translated as CASSLAQGPGGSPLHF.

This chain uses TRBV6-6 with TRBJ1-2; tentatively, D is TRBD1 (6 bases). V was shortened by 5 bases and J by 8 bases, with 24 bases between the two germline ends. The CDR3 is made up of 16 amino acids. The germline V gene has CDR1 MNHNY and CDR2 SVGAGI (reference sequence). The CDR3 DNA follows: TGTGCCAGCAGTCCCCCTGGGACACTTACCACCGAAGGCTACACCTTC. Its translation is CASSPPGTLTTEGYTF.